This T cell receptor beta chain came from a study of cytomegalovirus exposure and HLA in healthy donors. The study, taken as a whole, reports: Later, an analysis showed that TCR beta chains associated with HLA were more clonally expanded than others that were equally common. V- and J-gene trimming in TCR beta was tied to a missense DCLRE1C variant by an analysis performed later.

On this clone itself: Its antigen is unknown.

The V segment lost 2 bases and the J segment 9 bases; nucleotides outside the gene matches: 8. The CDR3 runs 15 residues. Germline CDR1 LGHNA, CDR2 YSLEER. Both 60 Vbeta primers and 13 Jbeta primers went into the PCR. This table comes from immunoSEQ multiplex PCR, and its TCRdb copy is limited to in-frame clones, with some not included. The data hold 100,000 to 150,000 clones, with about 80% observed a single time. Sequencing was carried out using PBMCs. This receptor was obtained from a woman aged 40-49 years in good health and CMV-seronegative. The chain combines TRBV4-3 with TRBJ1-2, with 11 bases lining up with TRBD1. CDR3 residues: CASSQTSGQGGSYTF. The CDR3, as DNA: TGCGCCAGCAGCCAAACCTCGGGACAGGGGGGGAGCTACACCTTC.